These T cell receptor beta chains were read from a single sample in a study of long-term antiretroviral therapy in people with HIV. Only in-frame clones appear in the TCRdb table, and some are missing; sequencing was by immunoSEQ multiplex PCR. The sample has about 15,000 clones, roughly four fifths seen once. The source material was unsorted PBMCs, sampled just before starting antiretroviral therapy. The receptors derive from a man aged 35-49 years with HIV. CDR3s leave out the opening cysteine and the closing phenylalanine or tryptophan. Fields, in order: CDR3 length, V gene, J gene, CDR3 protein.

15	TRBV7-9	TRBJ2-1	ASSPTWGAGGRDEQF
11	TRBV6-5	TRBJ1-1	ASWGRGRTEAF
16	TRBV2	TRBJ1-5	ASSYTIPGQYSNQPQH
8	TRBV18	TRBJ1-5	ASFNQPQH
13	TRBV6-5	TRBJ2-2	ASSYYGQNTGELF
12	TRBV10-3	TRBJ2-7	AISPDRSTYEQY
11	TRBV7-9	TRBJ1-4	ASSFQESEKLF
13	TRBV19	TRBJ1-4	ASSPTTGWGEKLF
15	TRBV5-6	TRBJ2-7	ASSLGGGQVILYEQY
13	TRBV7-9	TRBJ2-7	ASSNWDRVLSEQY
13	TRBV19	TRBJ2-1	ASSTLAGGPNEQF
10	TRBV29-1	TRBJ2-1	SADGRLDEQF
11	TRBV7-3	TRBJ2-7	ASSENTGGVQY
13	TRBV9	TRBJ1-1	ASSPGDAVNTEAF
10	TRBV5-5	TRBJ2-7	ASSSIINEQY
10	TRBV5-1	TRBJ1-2	ASSLVGDGYT
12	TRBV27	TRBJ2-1	ASSSGARYNEQF
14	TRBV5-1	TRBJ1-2	ASRYQGAGSIYGYT
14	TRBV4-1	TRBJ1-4	ASSQKEWGSNEKLF
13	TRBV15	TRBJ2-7	ATSRGGQGFSEQY
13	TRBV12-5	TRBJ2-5	ASGLVLAGGETQY
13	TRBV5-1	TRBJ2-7	ASSLEVGFSYEQY
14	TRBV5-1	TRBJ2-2	ASSPPTGVNTGELF
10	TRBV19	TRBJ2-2	ASRRNTGELF
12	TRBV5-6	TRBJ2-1	ASSLGDSIGEQF
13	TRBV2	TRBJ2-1	ASRAGQGVLDEQF
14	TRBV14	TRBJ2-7	ASSQGWGTSSYEQY
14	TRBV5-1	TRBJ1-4	ASSLRLTGKDEKLF
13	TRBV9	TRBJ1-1	ASSVEGQGNTEAF
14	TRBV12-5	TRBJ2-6	ASTGGSGSGANVLT